A single sample gave rise to the 30 T cell receptor beta chains below, sequenced in a study of T cell responses to AZD1222 COVID-19 vaccine. Profiled with immunoSEQ multiplex PCR; TCRdb holds only in-frame clones, not every one. This table has roughly 110,000 clones, more than 80% appearing once. This specimen consisted of peripheral blood, obtained on day 0 of AZD1222 vaccination. These receptors were taken from an adult in good health.

This chain links TRBV9 with TRBJ2-1, with D hard to call. V was trimmed by 0 bases and J by 9 bases, leaving 16 bases between them. The CDR3 spans 15 residues. Looked up from germline, CDR1 is SGDLS and CDR2 is YYNGEE. Written as DNA, the CDR3 is TGTGCCAGCAGCGTAGCCCACAGCGATCATGGTGAGCAGTTCTTC. Its translation is CASSVAHSDHGEQFF.

This clone occurred a few times. V gene TRBV30 combines with J gene TRBJ2-2; no definite D call. Germline V gene sequence: CDR1 GTSNPN, CDR2 SVGIG (reference sequence). The CDR3 is 12 residues long. Trimming left V 2 bases short and J 3 bases short, with 4 bases between. As DNA, the CDR3 is TGTGCCTGGAGTCCCTACACCGGGGAGCTGTTTTTT. Protein sequence: CAWSPYTGELFF.

This sequence joins TRBV28 and TRBJ2-6; D remains ambiguous. Deletions cut 8 bases from V and 4 bases from J, with 9 bases between. The CDR3 is 13 residues long. The germline V gene has CDR1 MDHEN and CDR2 SYDVKM. This chain's CDR3 is CASGLGGANVLTF. The CDR3 nucleotides are TGTGCCAGCGGCCTGGGGGGGGCCAACGTCCTGACTTTC.

The chain has TRBV7-2 and TRBJ1-4; 7 bases align to TRBD1. V lost 7 bases, J lost 7 bases, and 12 bases stayed unmatched. The V gene's germline CDR1 is SGHTA and CDR2 FQGNSA. The CDR3 loop spans 15 amino acids. CDR3 DNA sequence: TGTGCCAGCACCCCAGGGGGACCTAGGGGTGAAAAACTGTTTTTT. Amino acids: CASTPGGPRGEKLFF.

This clone appeared a few times. This chain connects TRBV19 to TRBJ2-2, with D possibly being TRBD1 or TRBD2 (7 bases each). This CDR3 is 16 amino acids long. V was shortened by 7 bases and J by 6 bases, with 21 bases between the two germline ends. Germline-derived CDR1 and CDR2 are LNHDA and SQIVND (reference sequence). CDR3 sequence reads: CASIFRGGGYAGELFF. The CDR3 DNA reads TGTGCCAGTATTTTCCGGGGAGGGGGCTACGCCGGGGAGCTGTTTTTT.

The V call is TRBV6-2 or TRBV6-3, the J call TRBJ1-1, with D unclear. This CDR3 has 15 amino acids. The germline V gene has CDR1 MNHEY and CDR2 SVGEGT. The V and J ends lost 6 bases and 0 bases respectively, with 14 bases between them. The DNA of the CDR3 is TGTGCCAGCAGCTTGAGCCTGGTAATGAACACTGAAGCTTTCTTT. This gives the protein CASSLSLVMNTEAFF.

The chain employs TRBV30 and TRBJ2-2; D is unclear. Germline V lookup: CDR1 GTSNPN, CDR2 SVGIG (reference sequence). The CDR3 has 15 amino acids. Trimming removed 5 bases at V and 2 bases at J, with 15 bases between. DNA for the CDR3: TGTGCCTGGGAAACCGGGCAATTAAACACCGGGGAGCTGTTTTTT. It translates to CAWETGQLNTGELFF.

The chain carries TRBV30 and TRBJ1-2; unclear D gene. Trimming left V 0 bases short and J 5 bases short, with 10 bases between. CDR1 GTSNPN and CDR2 SVGIG come from the germline V gene (reference sequence). The CDR3 loop spans 13 amino acids. The CDR3 loop is CAWSVGGKYGYTF. The CDR3 DNA reads as TGTGCCTGGAGTGTAGGTGGAAAATATGGCTACACCTTC.

The sample holds one count of this clone. CDR3 amino acids: CASIGSQRTGELFF. DNA of the CDR3: TGTGCCAGTATAGGTAGCCAGCGGACCGGGGAGCTGTTTTTT. The V gene is TRBV19, the J gene TRBJ2-2; weak D call: TRBD2 (5 bases). The CDR3 runs to 14 residues. Germline assignment: CDR1 LNHDA and CDR2 SQIVND (reference sequence). The germline V and J ends were trimmed by 7 bases and 5 bases, with 14 bases remaining between them.

This rearrangement joins TRBV28 to TRBJ2-2; D is possibly TRBD1 (6 bases). Trimming cost V 4 bases and J 4 bases, with 16 bases left between them. The CDR3 spans 16 residues. From germline, CDR1 is MDHEN and CDR2 SYDVKM. In DNA form, the CDR3 reads TGTGCCAGCAGTTCCCCCAGGGGAGTCGGCACCGGGGAGCTGTTTTTT. It codes for CASSSPRGVGTGELFF. The full variable domain, completed using reference TRBV28 and TRBJ2-2, is DVKVTQSSRYLVKRTGEKVFLECVQDMDHENMFWYRQDPGLGLRLIYFSYDVKMKEKGDIPEGYSVSREKKERFSLILESASTNQTSMYLCASSSPRGVGTGELFFGEGSRLTVL.

The gene calls are TRBV7-9 and TRBJ2-3; the D gene could be TRBD1 or TRBD2 (5 bases each). This CDR3 has 14 residues. Trimming shortened V by 3 bases and J by 8 bases, and 15 bases separated the two germline ends. From germline, CDR1 is SEHNR and CDR2 FQNEAQ (reference sequence). This CDR3 is CASSLGRDGGTQYF. CDR3 in DNA: TGTGCCAGCAGCTTGGGACGGGATGGCGGTACGCAGTATTTT.

This clone has a handful of counts. The gene calls are TRBV6-5 and TRBJ1-2; D ambiguous. In germline, CDR1 is MNHEY, CDR2 SVGAGI. Between the trimmed V and J ends, which lost 10 bases and 8 bases, there was a span of 23 bases. This CDR3 has 14 amino acids. The CDR3 bases are TGTGCCACCGACGAGTTCGGGATTCCGGGCGGCTACACCTTC. Its translation: CATDEFGIPGGYTF.

The gene calls are TRBV18 and TRBJ1-1; unclear D gene. CDR3 length equals 13 residues. The V gene's germline CDR1 is KGHSH and CDR2 LQKENI. V was clipped by 9 bases and J by 1 base, with 12 bases between them. The CDR3 loop is CASLGLPNTEAFF. The CDR3, as DNA: TGTGCCAGTCTCGGGCTACCGAACACTGAAGCTTTCTTT.

The rearrangement uses TRBV5-4 and TRBJ2-2; 11 nucleotides agree with TRBD2. The CDR3 spans 17 residues. Losses at the gene ends were 1 base for V and 4 bases for J; bases not matched to a gene: 6. CDR1 is SGHNT, CDR2 YYREEE, per germline (reference sequence). In DNA form, the CDR3 reads TGTGCCAGCAGCTTGCCTAGCGGGAGGTCGGGCACCGGGGAGCTGTTTTTT. Its protein product is CASSLPSGRSGTGELFF.

The chain uses TRBV24-1 and TRBJ1-4; TRBD1 agrees at 7 bases. V lost 4 bases, J lost 6 bases, and 7 bases stayed unmatched. This CDR3 is 15 amino acids long. CDR1 is KGHDR and CDR2 is SFDVKD in the germline V gene. The CDR3 protein is CATSEAGQADEKLFF. The CDR3 DNA sequence: TGTGCCACCAGTGAAGCCGGACAGGCGGATGAAAAACTGTTTTTT.

This clone was recorded a few times. The rearrangement joins TRBV15 to TRBJ2-7; D may be TRBD1 (6 bases). Trimming left V 3 bases short and J 5 bases short, with 11 bases between. The V gene's germline CDR1 is LNHNV and CDR2 YYDKDF (reference sequence). The CDR3 runs to 13 residues. This CDR3 reads CATSRDSGDEQYF. DNA of the CDR3: TGTGCCACCAGCAGGGACTCAGGGGACGAGCAGTACTTC.

The chain links TRBV5-3 to TRBJ2-7; 9 bases are a match to TRBD1. TRBV5-3 is classed as an ORF, of uncertain function. The CDR3 has 15 residues. Trimming at V came to 2 bases and at J to 4 bases, leaving 7 bases not matched to a gene. Here the CDR3 reads CARSFRGTGRYEQYF. CDR3 coding DNA: TGTGCCAGAAGCTTCCGTGGGACAGGGCGATACGAGCAGTACTTC.

The chain has TRBV27 and TRBJ2-7; possibly TRBD2 for D (7 bases). The CDR3 has 13 residues. V lost 6 bases to trimming and J lost 5 bases, with 14 bases between them. CDR1 MNHEY and CDR2 SMNVEV come from the germline V gene (reference sequence). The CDR3, as DNA: TGTGCCAGCAGGACCTCGGGGGGCCACGAGCAGTACTTC. It translates to CASRTSGGHEQYF.

This clone was seen once. The chain carries TRBV6-9 and TRBJ1-2, with a possible D match to TRBD1 (5 bases). V lost 7 bases and J 14 bases, leaving 26 bases between the germline ends. CDR3 length: 14 amino acids. CDR1 MNHGY and CDR2 SVAAGI come from the germline V gene. DNA of the CDR3: TGTGCCAGCACCGACACCGGGACGGAGGAAAAAAAGACCTTC. It codes for CASTDTGTEEKKTF.

This clone is a singleton in its sample. The chain is built from TRBV6-5 and TRBJ2-3; D possibly corresponds to TRBD1 (6 bases). Germline CDR1 MNHEY, CDR2 SVGAGI. The V end lost 6 bases, the J end lost 0 bases, and 13 bases lay between the germline ends. The CDR3 runs to 15 residues. As DNA, the CDR3 is TGTGCCAGCAGAGCGAGACAGGCTAGCACAGATACGCAGTATTTT. Amino acids: CASRARQASTDTQYF.

In its sample, this clone was seen once. This rearrangement joins TRBV28 to TRBJ1-4; D may be TRBD1 (5 bases). The CDR3 runs 16 residues. Germline values: CDR1 MDHEN, CDR2 SYDVKM. V was shortened by 2 bases and J by 7 bases, with 17 bases between the two germline ends. Here the CDR3 reads CASSLGGTDLGEKLFF. The CDR3 coding sequence is TGTGCCAGCAGTTTAGGAGGGACCGATCTGGGTGAAAAACTGTTTTTT.

This clone appeared once. The chain uses TRBV27 and TRBJ1-5, with D possibly being TRBD1 (5 bases). This CDR3 is built from 18 residues. The germline V gene has CDR1 MNHEY and CDR2 SMNVEV (reference sequence). V lost 5 bases, J lost 0 bases, and 20 bases lay in between. The CDR3 here is CASSTTEGVPYSNQPQHF. The CDR3 DNA reads TGTGCCAGCAGTACCACGGAAGGGGTCCCGTATAGCAATCAGCCCCAGCATTTT.

V and J are TRBV15 and TRBJ1-5, with 8 bases fitting TRBD1. The CDR3 consists of 18 residues. V shed 0 bases, J shed 2 bases, and the junction held 9 bases outside the gene matches. Germline assignment: CDR1 LNHNV and CDR2 YYDKDF (reference sequence). CDR3 in amino acids: CATSRDYHGTGGNQPQHF. CDR3 bases: TGTGCCACCAGCAGAGATTATCACGGGACAGGAGGCAATCAGCCCCAGCATTTT.

The V and J genes are TRBV28 and TRBJ1-1; 8 positions match TRBD1. This CDR3 is built from 12 residues. The germline V gene has CDR1 MDHEN and CDR2 SYDVKM. V was clipped by 11 bases and J by 2 bases; unmatched bases: 4. The CDR3 region has the DNA TGTGCCTCTGGACAGGGTAACACTGAAGCTTTCTTT. It is translated as CASGQGNTEAFF.

In nucleotides, the CDR3 is TGTGCCATCAGTGAGCGAGAGGGGACGGGTTCACCCCTCCACTTT. It is translated as CAISEREGTGSPLHF. The V call is TRBV10-3, the J call TRBJ1-6; D perhaps matches TRBD1 (5 bases). V lost 2 bases, J lost 9 bases, and 14 bases lay in between. Germline V gene lookup returns CDR1 ENHRY and CDR2 SYGVKD. The CDR3 loop spans 15 amino acids.

V and J are TRBV4-2 and TRBJ2-3; D is unresolved. The CDR3 has 15 amino acids. Trimming stripped 4 bases from V and 4 bases from J, with 15 bases between. Germline values: CDR1 LGHNA, CDR2 YNFKEQ. The CDR3 loop reads CASSRPGSRPDTQYF. The CDR3 region has the DNA TGTGCCAGCAGCCGCCCAGGATCGCGACCAGATACGCAGTATTTT.

The chain carries TRBV5-1 and TRBJ2-1, with no clear D. Looked up from germline, CDR1 is SGHRS and CDR2 is YFSETQ. Deletions cut 4 bases from V and 2 bases from J, with 13 bases between. The CDR3 length is 15 residues. This CDR3 reads CASSPTPGTYNEQFF. DNA for the CDR3: TGCGCCAGCAGCCCCACCCCGGGTACCTACAATGAGCAGTTCTTC.

The chain recombines TRBV7-2 with TRBJ1-2; D remains ambiguous. The CDR3 sequence is 13 residues long. Trimming took 5 bases from V and 1 from J, leaving 8 bases between them. Germline V lookup: CDR1 SGHTA, CDR2 FQGNSA. The CDR3 is CASSTGSNYGYTF. Written as DNA, the CDR3 is TGTGCCAGCAGCACCGGCAGTAACTATGGCTACACCTTC.

The genes are TRBV11-1 and TRBJ1-2; TRBD1 matches 8 bases. V gave up 5 bases and J gave up 9 bases; unmatched junction bases: 11. CDR3 size: 14 residues. The V gene's germline CDR1 is SGHAT and CDR2 FQDESV (reference sequence). CDR3 in DNA: TGTGCCAGCAGCCCCTCCGGACAGGGCCGTAGCTACACCTTC. This gives the protein CASSPSGQGRSYTF.

A word on this clone: A much larger clone differs from this one at a single base, so this may be a read error. The chain uses TRBV7-8 and TRBJ2-3; no clear D. Germline V lookup: CDR1 SGHVS, CDR2 FQNEAQ. CDR3 size: 12 residues. V was shortened by 5 bases and J by 3 bases, with 6 bases between the two germline ends. The CDR3 region is CASSPQTDTQYF. As DNA, the CDR3 is TGTGCCAGCAGCCCTCAAACAGATACGCAGTATTTT.